This T cell receptor (beta chain) comes out of a study of Ad26.COV2.S vaccination and SARS-CoV-2 variants. Points from the study as a whole: Total T cell responses may have been underestimated by the TCR breadth and depth analyses.

Regarding this clone: Its antigen is undetermined.

Sequencing used immunoSEQ multiplex PCR; TCRdb keeps in-frame clones, though not all of them. The table records 330,000 or so clones, almost 90% of them present only once. Specified treatment: approximately 18 received Ad26.COV2.S at low or high dose, single or two shots; a few received placebo; per-sample allocation not given. Each sample was drawn 63 days after the first injection (of vaccine or placebo). Sequencing used peripheral blood, obtained in a trial of Ad26.COV2.S vaccine versus placebo. The clonotype originates from a person between 18 and 65 years old who received the Ad26.COV2.S COVID-19 vaccine or a placebo.

The CDR3 loop reads CASSQGGGNYGYTF. CDR3 nucleotides: TGTGCCAGCAGCCAAGGTGGGGGAAACTATGGCTACACCTTC. V is TRBV4-2 and J is TRBJ1-2, with D perhaps matching TRBD1 (5 bases). Germline CDR1 is LGHNA and CDR2 is YNFKEQ. Trimming shortened V by 1 base and J by 2 bases, and 8 bases separated the two germline ends. The CDR3 length is 14 residues.